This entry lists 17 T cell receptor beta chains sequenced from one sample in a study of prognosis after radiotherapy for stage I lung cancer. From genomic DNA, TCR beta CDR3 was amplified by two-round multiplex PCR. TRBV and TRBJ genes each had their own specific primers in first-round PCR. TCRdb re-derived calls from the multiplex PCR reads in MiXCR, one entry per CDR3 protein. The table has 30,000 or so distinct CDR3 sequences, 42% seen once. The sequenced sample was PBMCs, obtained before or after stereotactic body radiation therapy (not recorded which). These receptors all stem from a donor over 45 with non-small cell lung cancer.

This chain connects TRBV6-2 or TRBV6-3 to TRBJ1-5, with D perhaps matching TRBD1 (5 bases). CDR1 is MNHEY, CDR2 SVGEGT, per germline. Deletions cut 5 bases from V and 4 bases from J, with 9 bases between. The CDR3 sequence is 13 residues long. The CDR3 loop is CASSGGINQPQHF. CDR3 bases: TGTGCCAGCAGTGGGGGTATAAATCAGCCCCAGCATTTT.

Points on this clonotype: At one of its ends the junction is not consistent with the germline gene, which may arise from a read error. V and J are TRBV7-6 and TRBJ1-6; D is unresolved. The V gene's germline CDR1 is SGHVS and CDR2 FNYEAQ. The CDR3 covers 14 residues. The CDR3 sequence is CASSSGKENSHLHF. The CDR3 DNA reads TGTGCCAGCAGCTCGGGAAAGGAGAATTCACACCTCCACTTT.

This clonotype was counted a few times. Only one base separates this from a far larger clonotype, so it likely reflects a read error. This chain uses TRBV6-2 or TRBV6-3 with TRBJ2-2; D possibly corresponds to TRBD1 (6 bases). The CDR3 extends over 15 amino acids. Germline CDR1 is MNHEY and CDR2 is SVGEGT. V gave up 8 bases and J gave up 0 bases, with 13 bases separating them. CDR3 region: CASGLDRSNTGELFF. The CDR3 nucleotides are TGTGCCAGCGGACTGGACAGATCGAACACCGGGGAGCTGTTTTTT.

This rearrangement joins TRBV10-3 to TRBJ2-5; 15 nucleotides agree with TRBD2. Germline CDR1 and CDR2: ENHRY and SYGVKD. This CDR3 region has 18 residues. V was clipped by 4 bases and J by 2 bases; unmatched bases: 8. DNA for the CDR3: TGTGCCATCAGTGGAGGGGGACTAGCGGGGGGAAATCAAGAGACCCAGTACTTC. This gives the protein CAISGGGLAGGNQETQYF.

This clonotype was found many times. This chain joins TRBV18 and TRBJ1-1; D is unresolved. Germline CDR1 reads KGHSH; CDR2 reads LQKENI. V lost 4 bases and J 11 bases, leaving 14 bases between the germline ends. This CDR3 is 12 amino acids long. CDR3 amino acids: CASSQERAGAFF. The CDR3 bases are TGTGCCAGCTCACAGGAAAGGGCCGGGGCTTTCTTT. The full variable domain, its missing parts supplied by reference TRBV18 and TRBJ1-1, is NAGVMQNPRHLVRRRGQEARLRCSPMKGHSHVYWYRQLPEEGLKFMVYLQKENIIDESGMPKERFSAEFPKEGPSILRIQQVVRGDSAAYFCASSQERAGAFFGQGTRLTVV.

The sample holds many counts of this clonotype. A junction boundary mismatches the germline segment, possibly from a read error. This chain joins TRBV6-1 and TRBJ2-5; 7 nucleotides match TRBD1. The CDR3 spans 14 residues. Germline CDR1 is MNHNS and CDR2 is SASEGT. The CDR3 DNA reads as TGTGCCAGCACCAGTGCTAGGGACAGTCCCGTTCTCCCCTTC. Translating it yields CASTSARDSPVLPF.

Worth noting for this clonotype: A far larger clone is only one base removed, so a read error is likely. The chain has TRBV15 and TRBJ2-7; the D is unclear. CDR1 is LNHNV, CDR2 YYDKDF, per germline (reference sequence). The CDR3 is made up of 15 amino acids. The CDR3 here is CASSEAPSVGYEQCF. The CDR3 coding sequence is TGTGCCAGCAGTGAAGCTCCGTCCGTAGGCTACGAGCAGTGCTTC.

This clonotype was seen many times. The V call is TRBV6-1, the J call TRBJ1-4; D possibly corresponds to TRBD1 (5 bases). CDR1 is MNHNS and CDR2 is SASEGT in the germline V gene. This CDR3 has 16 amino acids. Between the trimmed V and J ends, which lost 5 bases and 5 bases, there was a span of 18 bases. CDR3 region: CASSLKPGGGNEKLFF. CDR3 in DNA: TGTGCCAGCAGTCTCAAACCGGGGGGGGGGAATGAAAAACTGTTTTTT.

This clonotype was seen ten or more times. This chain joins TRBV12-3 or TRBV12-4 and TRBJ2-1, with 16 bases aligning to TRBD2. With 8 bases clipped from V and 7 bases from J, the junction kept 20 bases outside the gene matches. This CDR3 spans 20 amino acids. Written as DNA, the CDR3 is TGTGCCAGCGGGGGGGGGGGGACTAGCGGGAGGGTAAGGTTTGGGAATGAGCAGTTCTTC. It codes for CASGGGGTSGRVRFGNEQFF.

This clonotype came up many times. The CDR3 is CASSIASGGNQPQHF. In DNA form, the CDR3 reads TGTGCCAGTAGTATAGCATCAGGGGGCAATCAGCCCCAGCATTTT. This rearrangement joins TRBV19 to TRBJ1-5; a weak D match, TRBD1 (6 bases). The CDR3 has 15 amino acids. V was cut by 1 base and J by 2 bases, with 9 bases left in between. The V gene's germline CDR1 is LNHDA and CDR2 SQIVND (reference sequence).

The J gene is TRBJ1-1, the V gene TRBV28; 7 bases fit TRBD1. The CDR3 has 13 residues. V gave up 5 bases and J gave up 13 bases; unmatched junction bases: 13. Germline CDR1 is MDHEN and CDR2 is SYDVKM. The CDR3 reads CASSVGDSATVFF. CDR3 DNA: TGTGCCAGCAGTGTCGGGGACAGTGCAACAGTTTTCTTT.

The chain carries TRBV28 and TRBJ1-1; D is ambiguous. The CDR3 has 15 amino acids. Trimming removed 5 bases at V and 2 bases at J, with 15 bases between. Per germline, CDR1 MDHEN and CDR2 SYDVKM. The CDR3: CASSLPEGNNTEAFF. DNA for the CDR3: TGTGCCAGCAGTCTCCCAGAAGGGAACAACACTGAAGCTTTCTTT.

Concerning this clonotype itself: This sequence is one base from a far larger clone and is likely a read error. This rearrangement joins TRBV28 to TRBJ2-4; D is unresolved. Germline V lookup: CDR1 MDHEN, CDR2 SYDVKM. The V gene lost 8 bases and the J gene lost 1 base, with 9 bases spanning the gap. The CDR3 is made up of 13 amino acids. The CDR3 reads CASWSVAKNIQYF. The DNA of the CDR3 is TGTGCCAGCTGGTCGGTGGCCAAAAACATTCAGTACTTC.

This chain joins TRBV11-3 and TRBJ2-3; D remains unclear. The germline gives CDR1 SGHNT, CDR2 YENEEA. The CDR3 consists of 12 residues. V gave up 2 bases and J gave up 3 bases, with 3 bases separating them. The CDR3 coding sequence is TGTGCCAGCAGCTTAACAACAGATACGCAGTATTTT. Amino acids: CASSLTTDTQYF.

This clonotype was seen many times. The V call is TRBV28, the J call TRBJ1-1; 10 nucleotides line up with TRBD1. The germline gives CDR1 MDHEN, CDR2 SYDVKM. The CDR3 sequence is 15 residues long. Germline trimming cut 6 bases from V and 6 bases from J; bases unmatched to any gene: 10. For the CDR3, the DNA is TGTGCCAGCAGCTCCTGGACAGGGGGGCGGGCTGAAGCTTTCTTT. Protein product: CASSSWTGGRAEAFF.

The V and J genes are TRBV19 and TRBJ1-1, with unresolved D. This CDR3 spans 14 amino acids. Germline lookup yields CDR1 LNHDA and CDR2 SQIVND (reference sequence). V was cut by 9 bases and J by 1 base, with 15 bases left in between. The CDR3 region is CASRRNHWNTEAFF. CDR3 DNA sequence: TGTGCCAGCCGCCGGAACCATTGGAACACTGAAGCTTTCTTT.

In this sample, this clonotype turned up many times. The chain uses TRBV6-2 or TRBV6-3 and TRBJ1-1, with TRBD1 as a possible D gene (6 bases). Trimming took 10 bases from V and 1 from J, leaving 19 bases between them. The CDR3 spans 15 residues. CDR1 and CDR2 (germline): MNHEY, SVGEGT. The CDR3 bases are TGTGCCACACGGCGGACAGATCTACCGAACACTGAAGCTTTCTTT. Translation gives CATRRTDLPNTEAFF.